This TCR beta chain was captured in a study of breast tumors, draining lymph nodes, adjacent tissues. This CDR3 contains 14 residues. The germline gives CDR1 MNHNS, CDR2 SASEGT. V lost 7 bases to trimming and J lost 3 bases; unmatched junction nucleotides: 5. TCRdb analysed the multiplex PCR reads with MiXCR anew, one entry per CDR3 protein. The sample lists about 180,000 distinct CDR3 sequences, around 35% occurring once. This clonotype was seen at least ten times. Its antigen is still unknown. The lymph nodes were axillary draining lymph nodes from breast cancer patients. Study-wide findings and caveats: Tumor and nontumor repertoires were significantly more similar in luminal-like than in basal-like breast cancer.

The sequencing sample was made of axillary lymph node tissue. The TCR comes from a female donor with breast cancer. Some clones in this sample may be carry-over from other donors' samples. This chain uses TRBV6-1 with TRBJ2-2; 7 bases match TRBD1. CDR3 amino acids: CASKRQGDTGELFF. In DNA, the CDR3 is TGTGCCAGCAAGCGTCAGGGGGACACCGGGGAGCTGTTTTTT.